The TCR beta chain under discussion was sequenced for a study of OX40 agonist ivuxolimab in advanced cancers. This CDR3 is 14 amino acids long. Germline V lookup: CDR1 MNHEY, CDR2 SVGAGI. The V and J ends lost 3 bases and 7 bases, in that order; junction bases with no gene match: 5. This clone was seen only once. Some clones are missing from TCRdb's copy, which holds only in-frame ones; the method was immunoSEQ multiplex PCR. The data hold 40,000 to 55,000 clones, with about 89% observed a single time. Sequencing used CD4+ or CD8+ T cells sorted from blood, obtained in a trial of the OX40 agonist ivuxolimab. The chain couples TRBV6-5 to TRBJ1-5; 8 bases match TRBD1. The sequence was obtained from an adult with an advanced solid tumor such as melanoma, head and neck, liver or kidney cancer. CDR3 nucleotides: TGTGCCAGCAGTTATTCAGGGGGCGGCCAGCCCCAGCATTTT. This codes for CASSYSGGGQPQHF.